Reported below is one T cell receptor beta chain. The antigen is unknown. The data belong to a study of Ad26.COV2.S vaccination and SARS-CoV-2 variants. The wider study: Administration of Ad26.COV2.S was intramuscular, either once or twice 56 days apart.

Regarding treatment: roughly 20 received Ad26.COV2.S at low or high dose, single or two shots; several received placebo; per-sample allocation not given. Sampling was performed 63 days after the first vaccine or placebo injection. J lost 4 bases, V lost 5 bases, and 6 bases had no gene match. This CDR3 spans 15 amino acids. Germline V CDR1 and CDR2: SGHAT, FQDESV (reference sequence). Study results and limitations: Among vaccine recipients, spike-specific TCR breadth exceeded that of placebo recipients.

The data were produced by immunoSEQ multiplex PCR, yet TCRdb's version contains in-frame clones alone and is incomplete. The data show 350,000 to 500,000 clones, with roughly 87% seen just once and about 4.5% held by the top ten. Sequencing was performed on peripheral blood, taken in a trial of Ad26.COV2.S vaccine versus placebo. The chain is built from TRBV11-1 and TRBJ2-1; 9 bases map to TRBD2. This clonotype originated in a person aged 18-65 years who received the Ad26.COV2.S COVID-19 vaccine or a placebo. The CDR3 region is CASSLSGSGYNEQFF. The CDR3 nucleotides read TGTGCCAGCAGCCTTAGCGGGAGCGGGTACAATGAGCAGTTCTTC.